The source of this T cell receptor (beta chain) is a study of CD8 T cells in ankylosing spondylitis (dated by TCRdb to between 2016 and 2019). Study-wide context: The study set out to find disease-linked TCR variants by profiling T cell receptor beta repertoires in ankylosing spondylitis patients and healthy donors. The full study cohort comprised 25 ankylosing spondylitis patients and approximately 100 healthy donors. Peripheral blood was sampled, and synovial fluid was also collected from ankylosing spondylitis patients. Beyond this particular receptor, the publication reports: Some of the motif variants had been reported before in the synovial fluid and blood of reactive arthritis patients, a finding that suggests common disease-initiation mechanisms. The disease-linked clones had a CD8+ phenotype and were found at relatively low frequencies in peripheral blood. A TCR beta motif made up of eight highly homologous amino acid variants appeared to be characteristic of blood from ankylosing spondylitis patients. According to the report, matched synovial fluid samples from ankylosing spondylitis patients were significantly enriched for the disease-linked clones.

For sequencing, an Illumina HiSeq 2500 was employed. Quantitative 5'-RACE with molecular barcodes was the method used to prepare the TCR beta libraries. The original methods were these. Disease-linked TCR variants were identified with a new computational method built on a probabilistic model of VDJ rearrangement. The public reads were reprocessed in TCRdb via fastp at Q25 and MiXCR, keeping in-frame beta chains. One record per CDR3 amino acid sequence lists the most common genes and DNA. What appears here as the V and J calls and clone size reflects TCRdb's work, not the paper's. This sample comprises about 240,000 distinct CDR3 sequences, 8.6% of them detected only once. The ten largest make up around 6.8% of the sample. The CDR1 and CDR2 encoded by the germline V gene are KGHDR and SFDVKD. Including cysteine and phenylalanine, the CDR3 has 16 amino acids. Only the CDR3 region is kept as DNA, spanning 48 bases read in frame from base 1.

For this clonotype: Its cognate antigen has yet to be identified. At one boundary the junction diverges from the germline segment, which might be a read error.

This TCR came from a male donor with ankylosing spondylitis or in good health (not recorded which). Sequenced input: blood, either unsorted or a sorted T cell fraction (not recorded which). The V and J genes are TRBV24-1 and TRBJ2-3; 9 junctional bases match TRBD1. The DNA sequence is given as TGTGCCACAAGTGAGGCTGGGACAGGGAGGACAGATACGCAGTATTTT. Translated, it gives CATSEAGTGRTDTQYF.